Below are 3 T cell receptor beta chains sequenced from a single sample in a study of chemoradiotherapy in HPV16-positive cancers. TCRdb keeps only in-frame clones here, not all; method: immunoSEQ multiplex PCR. In the table there are 25,000 to 40,000 clones, approximately 88% of which are singletons. This material consisted of blood, taken from a patient who underwent chemoradiotherapy. These receptors were obtained from a human donor with HPV-associated anogenital cancer.

V gene TRBV4-2 combines with J gene TRBJ1-4; 7 nucleotides align to TRBD1. There are 18 residues in the CDR3. Per germline, CDR1 LGHNA and CDR2 YNFKEQ. V was clipped by 5 bases and J by 0 bases; unmatched bases: 12. The CDR3 protein is CASSNRQGPQATNEKLFF. The CDR3, as DNA: TGTGCCAGCAGCAACAGACAGGGACCCCAAGCAACTAATGAAAAACTGTTTTTT.

The chain recombines TRBV7-9 with TRBJ1-6, with 7 bases that match TRBD1. Germline CDR1 reads SEHNR; CDR2 reads FQNEAQ (reference sequence). V shed 5 bases and J 8 bases; nucleotides not matched to a gene: 6. The CDR3 covers 14 residues. The CDR3: CASSTGQLDSPLHF. The DNA of the CDR3 is TGTGCCAGCAGCACGGGACAGTTAGATTCACCCCTCCACTTT.

The chain combines TRBV28 with TRBJ1-2; the D gene is possibly TRBD1 (5 bases). Germline V gene sequence: CDR1 MDHEN, CDR2 SYDVKM. V was trimmed by 3 bases and J by 8 bases, leaving 16 bases between them. CDR3 size: 14 residues. CDR3 sequence: CASSLAGTERGYTF. The CDR3 DNA reads as TGTGCCAGCAGTTTGGCCGGGACGGAGCGCGGCTACACCTTC.